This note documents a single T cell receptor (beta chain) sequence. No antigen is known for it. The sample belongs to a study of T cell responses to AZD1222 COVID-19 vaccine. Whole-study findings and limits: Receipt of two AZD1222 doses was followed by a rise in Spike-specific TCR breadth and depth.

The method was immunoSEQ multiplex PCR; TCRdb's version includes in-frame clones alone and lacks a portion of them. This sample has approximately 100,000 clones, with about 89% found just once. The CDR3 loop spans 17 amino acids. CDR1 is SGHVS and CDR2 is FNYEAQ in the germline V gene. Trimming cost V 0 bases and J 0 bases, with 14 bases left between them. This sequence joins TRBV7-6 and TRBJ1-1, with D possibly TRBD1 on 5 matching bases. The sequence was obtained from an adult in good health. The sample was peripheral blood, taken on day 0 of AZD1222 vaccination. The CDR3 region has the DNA TGTGCCAGCAGCTTAGCGGCGGCAGGGAGCATGAACACTGAAGCTTTCTTT. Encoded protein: CASSLAAAGSMNTEAFF.